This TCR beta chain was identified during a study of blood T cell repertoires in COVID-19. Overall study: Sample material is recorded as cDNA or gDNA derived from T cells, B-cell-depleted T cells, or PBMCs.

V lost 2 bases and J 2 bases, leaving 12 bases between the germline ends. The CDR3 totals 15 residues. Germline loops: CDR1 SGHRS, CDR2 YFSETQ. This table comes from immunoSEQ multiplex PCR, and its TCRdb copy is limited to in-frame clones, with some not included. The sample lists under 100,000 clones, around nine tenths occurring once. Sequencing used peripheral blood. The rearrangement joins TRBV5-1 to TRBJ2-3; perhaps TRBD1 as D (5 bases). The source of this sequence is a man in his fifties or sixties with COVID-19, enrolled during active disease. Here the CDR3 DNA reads TGCGCCAGCAGCTTAGACAGCCGCCCCACAGATACGCAGTATTTT. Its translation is CASSLDSRPTDTQYF. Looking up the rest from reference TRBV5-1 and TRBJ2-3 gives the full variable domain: KAGVTQTPRYLIKTRGQQVTLSCSPISGHRSVSWYQQTPGQGLQFLFEYFSETQRNKGNFPGRFSGRQFSNSRSEMNVSTLELGDSALYLCASSLDSRPTDTQYFGPGTRLTVL.